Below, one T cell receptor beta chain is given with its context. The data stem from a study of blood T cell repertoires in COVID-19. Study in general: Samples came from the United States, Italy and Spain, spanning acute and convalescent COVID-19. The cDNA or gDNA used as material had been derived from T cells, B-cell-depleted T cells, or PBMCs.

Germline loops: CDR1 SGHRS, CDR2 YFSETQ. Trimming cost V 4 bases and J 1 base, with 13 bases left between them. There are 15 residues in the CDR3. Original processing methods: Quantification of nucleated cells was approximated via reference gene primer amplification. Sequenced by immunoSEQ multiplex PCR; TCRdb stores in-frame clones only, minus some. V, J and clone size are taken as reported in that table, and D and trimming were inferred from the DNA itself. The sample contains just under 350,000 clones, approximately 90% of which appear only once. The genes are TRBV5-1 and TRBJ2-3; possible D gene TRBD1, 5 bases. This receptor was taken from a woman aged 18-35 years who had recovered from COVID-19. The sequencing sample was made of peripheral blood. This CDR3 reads CASSEDREGTDTQYF. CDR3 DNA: TGCGCCAGCAGCGAAGACAGAGAGGGCACAGATACGCAGTATTTT.